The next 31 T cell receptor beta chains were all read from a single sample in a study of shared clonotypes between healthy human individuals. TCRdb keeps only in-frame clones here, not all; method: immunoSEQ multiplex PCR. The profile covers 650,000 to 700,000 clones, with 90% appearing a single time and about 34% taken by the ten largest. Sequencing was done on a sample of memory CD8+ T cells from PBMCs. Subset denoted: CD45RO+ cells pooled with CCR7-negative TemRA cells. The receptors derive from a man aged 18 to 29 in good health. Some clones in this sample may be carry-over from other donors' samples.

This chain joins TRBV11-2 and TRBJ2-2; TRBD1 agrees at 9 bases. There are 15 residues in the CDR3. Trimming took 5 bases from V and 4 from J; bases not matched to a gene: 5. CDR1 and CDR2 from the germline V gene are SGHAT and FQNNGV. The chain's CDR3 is CASSHRGRATGELFF. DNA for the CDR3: TGTGCCAGCAGCCACAGGGGGCGAGCCACCGGGGAGCTGTTTTTT.

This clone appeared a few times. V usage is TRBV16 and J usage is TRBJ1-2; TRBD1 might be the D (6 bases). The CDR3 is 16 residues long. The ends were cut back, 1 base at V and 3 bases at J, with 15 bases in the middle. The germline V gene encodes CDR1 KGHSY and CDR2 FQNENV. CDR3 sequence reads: CASSQWATGAYYGYTF. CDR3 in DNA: TGTGCCAGCAGCCAATGGGCCACGGGGGCATACTATGGCTACACCTTC.

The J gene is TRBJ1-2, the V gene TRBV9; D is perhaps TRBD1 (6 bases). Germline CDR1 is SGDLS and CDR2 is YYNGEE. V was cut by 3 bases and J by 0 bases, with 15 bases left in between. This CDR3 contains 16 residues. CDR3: CASSAGAKESNYGYTF. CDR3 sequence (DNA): TGTGCCAGCAGCGCGGGGGCCAAGGAGTCTAACTATGGCTACACCTTC.

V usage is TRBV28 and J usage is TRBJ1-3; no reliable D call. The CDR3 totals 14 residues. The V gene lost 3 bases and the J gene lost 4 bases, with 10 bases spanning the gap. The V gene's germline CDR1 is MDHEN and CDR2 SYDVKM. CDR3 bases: TGTGCCAGCAGTTTGGGGAATGGAGGAAACACCATATATTTT. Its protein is CASSLGNGGNTIYF.

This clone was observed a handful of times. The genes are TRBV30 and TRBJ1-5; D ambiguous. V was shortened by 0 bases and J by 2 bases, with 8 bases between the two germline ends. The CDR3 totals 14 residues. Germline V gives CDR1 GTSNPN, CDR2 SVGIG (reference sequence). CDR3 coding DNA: TGTGCCTGGAGTGTATTCACAGGCAATCAGCCCCAGCATTTT. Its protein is CAWSVFTGNQPQHF.

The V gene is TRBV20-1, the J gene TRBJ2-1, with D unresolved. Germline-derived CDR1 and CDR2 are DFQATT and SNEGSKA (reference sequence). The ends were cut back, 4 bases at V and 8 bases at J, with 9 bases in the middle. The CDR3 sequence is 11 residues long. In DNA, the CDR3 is TGCAGTGCTAAGGATTGGTATGAGCAGTTCTTC. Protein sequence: CSAKDWYEQFF.

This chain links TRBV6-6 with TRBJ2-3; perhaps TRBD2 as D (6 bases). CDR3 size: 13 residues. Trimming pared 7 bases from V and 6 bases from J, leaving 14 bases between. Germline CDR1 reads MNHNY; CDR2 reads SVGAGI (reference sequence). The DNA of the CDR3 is TGTGCCAGCACCCCCGGTGGGAGGGATACGCAGTATTTT. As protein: CASTPGGRDTQYF.

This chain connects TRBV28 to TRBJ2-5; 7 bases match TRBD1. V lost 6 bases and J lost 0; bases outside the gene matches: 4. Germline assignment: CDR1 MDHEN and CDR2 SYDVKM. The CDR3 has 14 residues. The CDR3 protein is CASSPGTDQETQYF. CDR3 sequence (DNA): TGTGCCAGCAGCCCCGGGACAGACCAAGAGACCCAGTACTTC.

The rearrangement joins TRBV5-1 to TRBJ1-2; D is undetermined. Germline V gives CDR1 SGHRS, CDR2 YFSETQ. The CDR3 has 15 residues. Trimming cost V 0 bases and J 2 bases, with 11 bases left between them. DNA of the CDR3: TGCGCCAGCAGCTTGGTACCAGAGTTGAACTATGGCTACACCTTC. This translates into CASSLVPELNYGYTF.

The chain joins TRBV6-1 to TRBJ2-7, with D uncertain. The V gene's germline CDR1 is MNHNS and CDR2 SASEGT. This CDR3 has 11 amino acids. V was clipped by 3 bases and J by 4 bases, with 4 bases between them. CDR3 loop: CASSDWYEQYF. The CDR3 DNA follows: TGTGCCAGCAGTGATTGGTACGAGCAGTACTTC.

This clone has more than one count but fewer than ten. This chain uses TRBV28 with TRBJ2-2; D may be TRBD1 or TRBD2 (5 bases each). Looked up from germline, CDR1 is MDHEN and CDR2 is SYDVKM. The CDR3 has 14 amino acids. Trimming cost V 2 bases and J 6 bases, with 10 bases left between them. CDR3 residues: CASSLVGDAGELFF. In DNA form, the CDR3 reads TGTGCCAGCAGTTTAGTAGGGGACGCCGGGGAGCTGTTTTTT. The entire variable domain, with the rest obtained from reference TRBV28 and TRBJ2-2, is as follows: DVKVTQSSRYLVKRTGEKVFLECVQDMDHENMFWYRQDPGLGLRLIYFSYDVKMKEKGDIPEGYSVSREKKERFSLILESASTNQTSMYLCASSLVGDAGELFFGEGSRLTVL.

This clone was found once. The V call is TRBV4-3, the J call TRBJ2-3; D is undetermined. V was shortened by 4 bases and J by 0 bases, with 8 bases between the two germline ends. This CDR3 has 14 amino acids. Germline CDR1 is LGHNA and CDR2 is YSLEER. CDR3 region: CASSLKDSTDTQYF. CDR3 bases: TGCGCCAGCAGCCTCAAGGATAGCACAGATACGCAGTATTTT.

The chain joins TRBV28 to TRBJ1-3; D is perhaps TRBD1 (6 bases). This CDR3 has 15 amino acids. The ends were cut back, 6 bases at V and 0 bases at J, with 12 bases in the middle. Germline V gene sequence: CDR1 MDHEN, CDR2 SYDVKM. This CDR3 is CASRGAGLSGNTIYF. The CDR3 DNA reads TGTGCCAGCAGGGGGGCCGGGCTCTCTGGAAACACCATATATTTT.

The CDR3 DNA follows: TGTGCCAGCATCCCCTTGGGGCTAGCGGGGGCAGATACGCAGTATTTT. As protein: CASIPLGLAGADTQYF. The chain combines TRBV6-6 with TRBJ2-3, with 10 bases that match TRBD2. Trimming cost V 7 bases and J 4 bases; bases outside gene matches: 11. The CDR3 is 16 residues long. CDR1 is MNHNY, CDR2 SVGAGI, per germline (reference sequence).

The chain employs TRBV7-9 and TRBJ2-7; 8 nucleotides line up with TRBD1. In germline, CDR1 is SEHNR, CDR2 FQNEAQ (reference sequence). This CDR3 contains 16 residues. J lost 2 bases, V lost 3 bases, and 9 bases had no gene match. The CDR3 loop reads CASSFGSGTGPYEQYF. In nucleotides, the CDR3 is TGTGCCAGCAGCTTTGGATCCGGGACAGGCCCCTACGAGCAGTACTTC.

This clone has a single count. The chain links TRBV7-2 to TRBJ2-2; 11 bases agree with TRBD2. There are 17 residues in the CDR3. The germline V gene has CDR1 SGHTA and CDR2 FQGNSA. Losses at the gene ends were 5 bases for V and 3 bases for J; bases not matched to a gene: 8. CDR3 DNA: TGTGCCAGCAGCCCTCGGGATAGCGGGAGGGACACCGGGGAGCTGTTTTTT. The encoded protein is CASSPRDSGRDTGELFF.

CDR3 in amino acids: CASSSRQGAIRETQYF. Here the CDR3 DNA reads TGTGCCAGCAGTTCCCGACAGGGGGCCATCCGAGAGACCCAGTACTTC. V usage is TRBV28 and J usage is TRBJ2-5, with 10 bases identical to TRBD1. The V segment lost 4 bases and the J segment 4 bases; nucleotides outside the gene matches: 9. This CDR3 has 16 residues. Looked up from germline, CDR1 is MDHEN and CDR2 is SYDVKM. The full variable domain, its missing parts supplied by reference TRBV28 and TRBJ2-5, is DVKVTQSSRYLVKRTGEKVFLECVQDMDHENMFWYRQDPGLGLRLIYFSYDVKMKEKGDIPEGYSVSREKKERFSLILESASTNQTSMYLCASSSRQGAIRETQYFGPGTRLLVL.

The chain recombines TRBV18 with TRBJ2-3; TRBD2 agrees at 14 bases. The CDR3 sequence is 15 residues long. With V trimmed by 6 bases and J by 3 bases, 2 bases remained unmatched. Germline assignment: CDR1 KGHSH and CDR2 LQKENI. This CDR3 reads CASSRTSGRTDTQYF. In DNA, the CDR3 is TGTGCCAGCTCGCGGACTAGCGGGAGGACAGATACGCAGTATTTT.

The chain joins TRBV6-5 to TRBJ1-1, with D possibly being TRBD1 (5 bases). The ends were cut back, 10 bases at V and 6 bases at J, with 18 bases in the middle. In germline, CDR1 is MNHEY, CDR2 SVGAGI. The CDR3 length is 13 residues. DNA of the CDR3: TGTGCCACCGGGGCGGCTTATAAGTCTGAAGCTTTCTTT. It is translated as CATGAAYKSEAFF.

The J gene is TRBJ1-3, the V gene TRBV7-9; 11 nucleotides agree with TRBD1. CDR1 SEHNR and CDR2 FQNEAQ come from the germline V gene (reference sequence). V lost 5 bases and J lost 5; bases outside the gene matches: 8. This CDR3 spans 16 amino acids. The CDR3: CASSNPGTGGRNTIYF. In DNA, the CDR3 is TGTGCCAGCAGCAACCCCGGGACAGGGGGAAGAAACACCATATATTTT.

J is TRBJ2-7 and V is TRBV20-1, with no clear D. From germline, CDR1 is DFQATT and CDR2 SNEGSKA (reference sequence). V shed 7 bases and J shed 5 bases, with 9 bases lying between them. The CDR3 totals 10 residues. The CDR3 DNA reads TGCAGTGTGGGCCCCGACGAGCAGTACTTC. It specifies CSVGPDEQYF.

The CDR3 region has the DNA TGTGCCTGGAGCTATACAGACACTGAAGCTTTCTTT. It encodes CAWSYTDTEAFF. The genes are TRBV30 and TRBJ1-1; D unresolved. Per the germline V gene, CDR1 is GTSNPN and CDR2 is SVGIG (reference sequence). There are 12 residues in the CDR3. V was shortened by 3 bases and J by 3 bases, with 8 bases between the two germline ends.

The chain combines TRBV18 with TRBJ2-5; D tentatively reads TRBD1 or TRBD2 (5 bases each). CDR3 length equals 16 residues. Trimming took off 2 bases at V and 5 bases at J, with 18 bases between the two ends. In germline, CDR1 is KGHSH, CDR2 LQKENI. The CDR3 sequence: CASSPGTQTRPETQYF. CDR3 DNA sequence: TGTGCCAGCTCACCAGGGACCCAAACCCGACCGGAGACCCAGTACTTC.

CDR3 DNA: TGTGCCAGTAGTGTCCGGGACCGGAACACTGAAGCTTTCTTT. Translating it yields CASSVRDRNTEAFF. The chain recombines TRBV19 with TRBJ1-1, with TRBD1 as a possible D gene (5 bases). This CDR3 is 14 amino acids long. The germline CDR1 and CDR2 sequences are LNHDA and SQIVND (reference sequence). Trimming left V 5 bases short and J 1 base short, with 11 bases between.

CDR3 bases: TGTGCCAGCAGCTCCGGGTTAGACAATGAGCAGTTCTTC. Its translation: CASSSGLDNEQFF. The chain couples TRBV5-6 to TRBJ2-1; D is uncertain. From germline, CDR1 is SGHDT and CDR2 YYEEEE. The CDR3 covers 13 residues. The V and J ends lost 3 bases and 5 bases respectively, with 9 bases between them.

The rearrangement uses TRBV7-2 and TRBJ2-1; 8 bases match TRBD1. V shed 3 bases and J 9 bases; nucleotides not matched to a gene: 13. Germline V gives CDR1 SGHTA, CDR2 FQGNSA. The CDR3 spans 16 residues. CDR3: CASSFRDRSIRSEQFF. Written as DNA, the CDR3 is TGTGCCAGCAGCTTTCGGGACAGGTCGATTAGGAGTGAGCAGTTCTTC.

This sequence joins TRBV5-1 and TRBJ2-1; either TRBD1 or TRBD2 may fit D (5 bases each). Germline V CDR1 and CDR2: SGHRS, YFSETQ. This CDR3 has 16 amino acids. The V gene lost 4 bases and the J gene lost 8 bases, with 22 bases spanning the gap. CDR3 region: CASSPPGTAIGDEQFF. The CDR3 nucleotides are TGCGCCAGCAGCCCCCCAGGGACCGCGATAGGGGATGAGCAGTTCTTC.

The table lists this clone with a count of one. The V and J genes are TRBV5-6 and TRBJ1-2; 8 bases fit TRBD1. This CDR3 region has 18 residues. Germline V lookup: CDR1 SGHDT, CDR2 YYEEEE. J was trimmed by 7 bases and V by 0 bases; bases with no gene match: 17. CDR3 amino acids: CASSLVPTGFDRGGGYTF. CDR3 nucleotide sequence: TGTGCCAGCAGCTTGGTCCCCACAGGTTTCGACAGGGGAGGTGGCTACACCTTC.

CDR3 sequence reads: CASSMRAYPLNTEAFF. The CDR3 bases are TGTGCCAGTAGTATGAGGGCCTACCCGTTGAACACTGAAGCTTTCTTT. This chain uses TRBV19 with TRBJ1-1; the D is unclear. V was shortened by 3 bases and J by 0 bases, with 14 bases between the two germline ends. Per germline, CDR1 LNHDA and CDR2 SQIVND (reference sequence). The CDR3 consists of 16 residues.

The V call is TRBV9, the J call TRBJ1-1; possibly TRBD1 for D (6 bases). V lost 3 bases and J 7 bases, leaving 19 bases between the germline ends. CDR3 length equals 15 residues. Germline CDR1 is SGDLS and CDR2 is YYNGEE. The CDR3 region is CASSGLTGNGIEAFF. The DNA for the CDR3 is TGTGCCAGCAGCGGACTGACAGGAAACGGTATTGAAGCTTTCTTT.

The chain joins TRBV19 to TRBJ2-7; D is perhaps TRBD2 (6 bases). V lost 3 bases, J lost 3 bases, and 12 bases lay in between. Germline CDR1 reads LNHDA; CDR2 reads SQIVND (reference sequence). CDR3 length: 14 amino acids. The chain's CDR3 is CASSMGRGNYEQYF. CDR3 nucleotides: TGTGCCAGTAGTATGGGCCGGGGGAACTACGAGCAGTACTTC. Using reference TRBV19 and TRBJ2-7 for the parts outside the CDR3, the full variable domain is DGGITQSPKYLFRKEGQNVTLSCEQNLNHDAMYWYRQDPGQGLRLIYYSQIVNDFQKGDIAEGYSVSREKKESFPLTVTSAQKNPTAFYLCASSMGRGNYEQYFGPGTRLTVT.